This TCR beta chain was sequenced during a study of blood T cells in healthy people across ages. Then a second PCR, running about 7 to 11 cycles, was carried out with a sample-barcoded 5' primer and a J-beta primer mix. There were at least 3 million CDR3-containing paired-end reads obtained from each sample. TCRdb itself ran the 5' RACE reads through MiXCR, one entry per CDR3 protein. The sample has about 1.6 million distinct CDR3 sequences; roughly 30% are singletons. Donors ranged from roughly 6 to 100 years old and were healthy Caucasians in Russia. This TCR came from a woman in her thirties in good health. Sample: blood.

CDR3 protein: CASSSRGLGTDTQYF. DNA for the CDR3: TGCGCCAGCAGCTCCAGGGGGCTGGGAACAGATACGCAGTATTTT. The chain employs TRBV5-1 and TRBJ2-3; 8 bases match TRBD1. V gave up 3 bases and J gave up 3 bases; unmatched junction bases: 6. This CDR3 contains 15 residues. CDR1 and CDR2 (germline): SGHRS, YFSETQ. Combining the CDR3 with reference TRBV5-1 and TRBJ2-3 gives the whole variable domain KAGVTQTPRYLIKTRGQQVTLSCSPISGHRSVSWYQQTPGQGLQFLFEYFSETQRNKGNFPGRFSGRQFSNSRSEMNVSTLELGDSALYLCASSSRGLGTDTQYFGPGTRLTVL.